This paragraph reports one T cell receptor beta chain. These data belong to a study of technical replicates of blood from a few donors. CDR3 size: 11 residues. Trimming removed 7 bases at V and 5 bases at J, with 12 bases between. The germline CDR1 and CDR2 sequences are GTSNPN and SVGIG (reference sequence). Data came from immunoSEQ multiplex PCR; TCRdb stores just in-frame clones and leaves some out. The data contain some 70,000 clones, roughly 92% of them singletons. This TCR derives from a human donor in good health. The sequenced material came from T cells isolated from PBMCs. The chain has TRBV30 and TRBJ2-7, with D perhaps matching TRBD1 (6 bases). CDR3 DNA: TGTGCCTTTTACCGGGACAACGAGCAGTACTTC. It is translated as CAFYRDNEQYF.